This T cell receptor (beta chain) was obtained from a study of patients and donors after allogeneic stem cell transplantation. MiXCR, run by TCRdb on the RT-PCR reads, gives a single entry per CDR3 protein. The sample consists of 800,000 to 1,000,000 distinct CDR3 sequences, about a sixth of them appearing once. CDR3 length: 14 residues. The V end lost 7 bases, the J end lost 3 bases, and 13 bases lay between the germline ends. There are many counts of this clonotype. This chain links TRBV12-3 or TRBV12-4 with TRBJ1-5; TRBD1 might be the D (6 bases). This clonotype originated in a human donor who was either an allogeneic HSCT recipient or a stem cell or donor lymphocyte infusion donor (not recorded which). It is not recorded whose cells these are; they may come from a transplant donor. Sequenced sample: blood, either unsorted or a sorted T cell fraction (not recorded which). CDR3 protein: CASNRDSPNQPQHF. Written as DNA, the CDR3 is TGTGCCAGCAACAGGGACTCTCCCAATCAGCCCCAGCATTTT.